Listed here is a single T cell receptor (beta chain). Antigen: not known. Mismatch with germline at one junction end may stem from a read error. This record belongs to a study of siplizumab effects on memory and regulatory T cells. Whole-study results and caveats: A naive or memory phenotype could not be assigned to roughly 80-97% of the proliferating CD4+ or CD8+ clones. Among mappable alloreactive CD4+ clones, the Treg-derived fraction averaged approximately 69% with siplizumab versus about 27% in controls. Alloreactive sequences traceable to unstimulated CD4+ memory cells declined significantly under siplizumab. Naive T cells seemed more diverse than memory cells; they also seemed major alloresponse contributors.

The CDR3 sequence is 15 residues long. Germline CDR1 and CDR2: MDHEN and SYDVKM. The method was immunoSEQ multiplex PCR; TCRdb's version includes in-frame clones alone and lacks a portion of them. Of 100,000 or so clones detected, roughly 94% appear once; the ten largest clones hold around 1.4%. The chain combines TRBV28 with TRBJ1-4; D is unclear. This TCR derives from a human donor in good health. The sample comprised non-Treg CD4+ T cells sorted from blood. This chain's CDR3 is CASSLGPRQRENLFF. The CDR3 DNA sequence: TGTGCCAGCAGTTTAGGCCCCAGGCAGAGGGAAAATCTGTTTTTT.